The entry below gives a single T cell receptor (beta chain) sequence along with its context. Its recognized antigen is unknown. The sample holds no much larger clone one base away, and base qualities are not on file. The data belong to a study of OX40 agonist ivuxolimab in advanced cancers. For the study in its entirety: Ivuxolimab, which targeted the costimulatory receptor OX40 (CD134), was an agonistic, fully human IgG2 monoclonal antibody. Intravenous ivuxolimab was administered to patients every 2 weeks at six dose levels: 0.01, 0.1, 0.3, 1.5, 3 and 10 mg/kg. Among the roughly 52 dose-escalation patients, around 19 had hepatocellular carcinoma, approximately 15 melanoma, 9 renal cell carcinoma and 9 head and neck cancer. A male proportion of about 79% and a mean age of about 60 years, ranging from about 23 to 90, were recorded for the dose-escalation cohort. Patients were allowed to have had prior anti-PD-1, anti-PD-L1 or anti-CTLA-4 therapy, and approximately 40% of the dose-escalation patients had previously received checkpoint inhibitors. Partial responses occurred in three dose-escalation patients: two with cutaneous melanoma and one with hepatocellular carcinoma. The purpose of peripheral TCRbeta sequencing was to test whether ivuxolimab changed TCR sequence diversity and led to clonal T-cell expansion. The paper describes the monotherapy dose-escalation part (N of about 47 patients) of the phase I trial of ivuxolimab. Results and caveats for the whole study, not just this receptor: Which antigens the clonally expanded peripheral T cells were specific for was not determined. Low levels of normalized T-cell clonal expansion were also seen in some nonresponding patients. At doses of 0.1 to 3.0 mg/kg, clonal expansion of both CD4+ and CD8+ T cells in blood was seen between baseline and week 6. In the 0.1-3.0 mg/kg groups, partial responders had among the lowest normalized peripheral clonal expansion, particularly in CD8+ T cells. After ivuxolimab, more expanded clones were found on average in CD8+ T cells than in CD4+ T cells.

Via the germline V gene (reference sequence), CDR1 is MNHEY and CDR2 SMNVEV. There are 15 amino acids in the CDR3, from cysteine to phenylalanine inclusive. Only the CDR3 portion is preserved as DNA: 45 bases, with reading frame beginning at the first base. V is clipped by 3 bases and J by 9 bases, and the sequence between their germline boundaries is 15 bases long. Patients with a history of autoimmune disease or receiving systemic immunosuppression were excluded from the trial. Peripheral blood for TCR sequencing was collected from all dose cohorts at baseline, on cycle 4 day 1, and on cycle 7 day 1. Samples came from an open-label, multicenter, first-in-human phase I dose-escalation trial of ivuxolimab. Adults with locally advanced or metastatic melanoma, renal cell, hepatocellular, or head and neck squamous cell carcinoma were enrolled in the trial. Before TCR sequencing, CD4+ T cells and CD8+ T cells from peripheral blood were sorted into separate populations.

For sequencing of the TCRbeta CDR3 region, genomic DNA was extracted from the sorted cells. TCRbeta CDR3 regions were sequenced using the immunoSEQ Assay. Not all clones reach the TCRdb copy of this immuneACCESS table, which keeps in-frame sequences only. Checked studies attribute under half of the gap to unresolved V genes and leave the rest unexplained. The table for this sample lists 45,000 to 65,000 clones; 85% to 90% of them were counted only once. The ten largest clonotypes hold 6.5% to 8% of the sample. The rearrangement combines TRBV27 with TRBJ1-6; the D gene remains uncertain. The source was CD4+ or CD8+ T cells sorted from blood, collected in a trial of the OX40 agonist ivuxolimab. This sequence was found in an adult with an advanced solid tumor such as melanoma, head and neck, liver or kidney cancer. The sequence in DNA is TGTGCCAGCAGTTTCAGGTCGCGTAACGGTTCACCCCTCCACTTT. This is translated as CASSFRSRNGSPLHF.